Detailed here is one TCR beta chain. TCRdb keeps only in-frame clones here, not all; method: immunoSEQ multiplex PCR. The table lists under 70,000 clones, 94% of them singletons, with approximately 5.9% in the top ten. The record originates from a study of human thymus T cells. The V gene's germline CDR1 is MNHNS and CDR2 SASEGT. This CDR3 spans 12 amino acids. Trimming left V 3 bases short and J 4 bases short, with 4 bases between. All available leukocytes, rather than a set cell count, yielded the blood DNA. This rearrangement joins TRBV6-1 to TRBJ1-5; D not resolved. Sequenced: blood. The receptor was derived from a boy in the first two years of life with a congenital heart defect but otherwise immunologically healthy. The CDR3 loop is CASSETNQPQHF. The CDR3 DNA follows: TGTGCCAGCAGTGAGACGAATCAGCCCCAGCATTTT.